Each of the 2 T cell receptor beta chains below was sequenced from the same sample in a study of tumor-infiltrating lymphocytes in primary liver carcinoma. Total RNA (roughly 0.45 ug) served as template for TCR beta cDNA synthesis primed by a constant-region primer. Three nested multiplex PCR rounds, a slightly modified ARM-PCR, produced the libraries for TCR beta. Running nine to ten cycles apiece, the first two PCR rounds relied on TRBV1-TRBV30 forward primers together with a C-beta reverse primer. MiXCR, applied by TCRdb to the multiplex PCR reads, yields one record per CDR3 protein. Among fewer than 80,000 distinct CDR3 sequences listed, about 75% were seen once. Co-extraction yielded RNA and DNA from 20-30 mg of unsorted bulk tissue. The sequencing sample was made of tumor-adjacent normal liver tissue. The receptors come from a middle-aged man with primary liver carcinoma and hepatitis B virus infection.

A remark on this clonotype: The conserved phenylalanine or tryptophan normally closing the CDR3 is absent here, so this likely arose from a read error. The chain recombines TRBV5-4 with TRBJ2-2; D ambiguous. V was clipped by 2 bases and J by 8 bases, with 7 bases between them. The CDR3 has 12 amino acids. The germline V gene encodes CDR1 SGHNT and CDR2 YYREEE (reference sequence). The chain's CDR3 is CASSFWTGELFS. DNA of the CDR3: TGTGCCAGCAGCTTTTGGACGGGGGAGCTGTTTTCT.

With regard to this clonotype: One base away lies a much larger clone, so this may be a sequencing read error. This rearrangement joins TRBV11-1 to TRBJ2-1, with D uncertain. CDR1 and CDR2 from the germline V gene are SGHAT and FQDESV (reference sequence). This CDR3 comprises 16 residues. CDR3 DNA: TGTCCCAGCAGCCCCCGGGTGACGGACTCCTACAATGAGCAGTTCTTC. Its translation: CPSSPRVTDSYNEQFF.